Listed here are 2 T cell receptor beta chains from one sample, sequenced in a study of T cells expressing NK-cell markers. Each CDR3 protein gets one entry in TCRdb, which reprocessed the 5' RACE reads and gives no DNA. In total, the table holds some 450,000 distinct CDR3 sequences. The sequencing sample was made of blood T cells: a sorted CD56 or NKG2C T cell subset, CD4+ or CD8+ T cells, or bulk PBMC T cells (not recorded which). Receptor source: a woman between 18 and 75 years old in good health.

The chain joins TRBV19 to TRBJ2-2. The germline V gene encodes CDR1 LNHDA and CDR2 SQIVND (reference sequence). The CDR3 runs to 14 residues. CDR3 loop: CASSTFFGGGELFF. Combining the CDR3 with reference TRBV19 and TRBJ2-2 gives the whole variable domain DGGITQSPKYLFRKEGQNVTLSCEQNLNHDAMYWYRQDPGQGLRLIYYSQIVNDFQKGDIAEGYSVSREKKESFPLTVTSAQKNPTAFYLCASSTFFGGGELFFGEGSRLTVL.

This chain uses TRBV5-4 with TRBJ1-4; the TCRdb D gene call, TRBD1, has no DNA to confirm it. The CDR3 loop spans 16 amino acids. Germline V CDR1 and CDR2: SGHNT, YYREEE (reference sequence). This CDR3 is CASSLLGTSTNEKLFF.